The T cell receptor (beta chain) described here comes from a study of Graves' ophthalmopathy and Graves' hyperthyroidism. Hyperthyroidism patients, all newly diagnosed, had under 2 months' duration and ages of 18 to 65. The CDR3 loop spans 16 amino acids. With 2 bases clipped from V and 6 bases from J, the junction kept 15 bases outside the gene matches. Per germline, CDR1 DFQATT and CDR2 SNEGSKA (reference sequence). This clonotype appeared many times. RNA transcripts yielded amplified TCR beta CDR3 regions. Second-round multiplex PCR followed a first-round RT-PCR using HTBI primers. Via MiXCR, TCRdb re-called the multiplex PCR reads, giving one row per CDR3 protein. Seen here are about 390,000 distinct CDR3 sequences, about 16% observed once, and the top ten hold approximately 7%.

The sequenced sample was peripheral blood. The J gene is TRBJ1-1, the V gene TRBV20-1, with 7 bases identical to TRBD1. This sequence originates from a woman under 30 with stable Graves' hyperthyroidism. The CDR3 loop reads CSARSIIRTGVAEAFF. The CDR3 DNA is TGCAGTGCTAGAAGCATCATACGGACAGGCGTAGCTGAAGCTTTCTTT.